Below, 4 T cell receptor beta chains from the same sample are listed, as sequenced in a study of blood T cell repertoires in COVID-19. Produced via immunoSEQ multiplex PCR; TCRdb's table is partial and in-frame only. The repertoire holds hundreds of thousands of clones, with more than 85% as singletons. The sample was peripheral blood. Receptor source: a man between 35 and 55 years old with acute or convalescent COVID-19.

V usage is TRBV20-1 and J usage is TRBJ2-7, with TRBD1 matching over 11 bases. The junction had 12 bases not matched to a gene; V was cut back by 3 bases and J by 5 bases. Germline-derived CDR1 and CDR2 are DFQATT and SNEGSKA (reference sequence). This CDR3 is built from 16 residues. CDR3 residues: CSASGLWDRGYHEQYF. CDR3 coding DNA: TGCAGTGCTAGTGGGTTATGGGACAGGGGGTACCACGAGCAGTACTTC.

There are a few counts of this clone. The chain uses TRBV20-1 and TRBJ2-1, with TRBD2 as a possible D gene (5 bases). Trimming cost V 8 bases and J 7 bases, with 12 bases left between them. The CDR3 covers 11 residues. Germline CDR1 and CDR2: DFQATT and SNEGSKA (reference sequence). The CDR3 nucleotides are TGCAGTCCCGACGGGGAGAATGAGCAGTTCTTC. It codes for CSPDGENEQFF.

This clone was counted once. V and J are TRBV19 and TRBJ2-3; tentative D call: TRBD1 (6 bases). This CDR3 comprises 13 residues. Looked up from germline, CDR1 is LNHDA and CDR2 is SQIVND (reference sequence). V was shortened by 6 bases and J by 6 bases, with 13 bases between the two germline ends. Here the CDR3 reads CASRQGPGDTQYF. The DNA of the CDR3 is TGTGCCAGTAGGCAGGGGCCGGGGGATACGCAGTATTTT.

This clone showed up just once. The chain is built from TRBV27 and TRBJ1-2; a possible D gene is TRBD1 (6 bases). Germline V CDR1 and CDR2: MNHEY, SMNVEV (reference sequence). Trimming removed 6 bases at V and 4 bases at J, with 15 bases between. The CDR3 contains 14 residues. The CDR3 loop reads CASSSLQGGYGYTF. CDR3 sequence (DNA): TGTGCCAGCAGCTCTTTACAGGGCGGCTATGGCTACACCTTC.